These 19 T cell receptor beta chains originate from one sample sequenced in a study of chemoradiotherapy in HPV16-positive cancers. Here immunoSEQ multiplex PCR was the method, and the copy in TCRdb shows in-frame clones only, minus some. Counted here are about 12,000 clones, roughly 78% occurring once; the ten biggest clones make up around 2.5%. The specimen was collected from a patient who underwent chemoradiotherapy. The source of these receptors is a human donor with HPV-associated anogenital cancer.

This clone was picked up a small number of times. The chain joins TRBV5-1 to TRBJ2-1, with D perhaps TRBD2 (7 bases). The CDR3 has 16 amino acids. Deletions cut 3 bases from V and 3 bases from J, with 16 bases between. Germline V lookup: CDR1 SGHRS, CDR2 YFSETQ. This chain's CDR3 is CASSSSRGAGYNEQFF. The CDR3 bases are TGCGCCAGCAGCTCAAGTCGGGGGGCCGGCTACAATGAGCAGTTCTTC.

The chain employs TRBV5-1 and TRBJ2-3, with 10 bases aligning to TRBD2. Germline V CDR1 and CDR2: SGHRS, YFSETQ. The CDR3 loop spans 15 amino acids. Trimming cost V 2 bases and J 4 bases; bases outside gene matches: 4. CDR3 residues: CASSFASGGADTQYF. CDR3 nucleotide sequence: TGCGCCAGCAGCTTTGCTAGCGGGGGTGCAGATACGCAGTATTTT.

This clone occurred a few times. The chain is built from TRBV29-1 and TRBJ1-3; no clear D. The CDR3 covers 13 residues. CDR1 is SQVTM and CDR2 is ANQGSEA in the germline V gene. V lost 6 bases and J 3 bases, leaving 12 bases between the germline ends. CDR3 nucleotides: TGCAGCGTCAAACCCAACCTTGGAAACACCATATATTTT. Its translation is CSVKPNLGNTIYF.

This chain links TRBV5-1 with TRBJ1-1; D is ambiguous. CDR3 length: 14 amino acids. The V end lost 5 bases, the J end lost 0 bases, and 11 bases lay between the germline ends. Germline CDR1 reads SGHRS; CDR2 reads YFSETQ. CDR3 region: CASREAAVNTEAFF. The CDR3 DNA reads as TGCGCCAGCAGGGAGGCGGCGGTGAACACTGAAGCTTTCTTT.

The chain has TRBV28 and TRBJ2-7, with D possibly being TRBD1 (6 bases). Germline loops: CDR1 MDHEN, CDR2 SYDVKM. This CDR3 region has 12 residues. V lost 7 bases and J lost 8, with 15 bases in between. The DNA of the CDR3 is TGTGCCAGCATCTCCAGGGGAAAGAAGCAGTACTTC. Translated, it gives CASISRGKKQYF. The variable domain in full, with the rest retrieved from reference TRBV28 and TRBJ2-7, is DVKVTQSSRYLVKRTGEKVFLECVQDMDHENMFWYRQDPGLGLRLIYFSYDVKMKEKGDIPEGYSVSREKKERFSLILESASTNQTSMYLCASISRGKKQYFGPGTRLTVT.

The genes are TRBV4-3 and TRBJ1-1; D uncertain. CDR3 length: 13 residues. Per the germline V gene, CDR1 is LGHNA and CDR2 is YSLEER. V lost 1 base and J lost 4, with 7 bases in between. For the CDR3, the DNA is TGCGCCAGCAGCCAAGCTGTGGGCACTGAAGCTTTCTTT. Translating it yields CASSQAVGTEAFF.

V and J are TRBV4-1 and TRBJ2-7; D remains ambiguous. Trimming left V 1 base short and J 2 bases short, with 12 bases between. The germline CDR1 and CDR2 sequences are MGHRA and YSYEKL. The CDR3 contains 15 residues. The CDR3 DNA reads TGCGCCAGCAGCCAAGTGACTCAAGCCCCCTACGAGCAGTACTTC. It specifies CASSQVTQAPYEQYF.

This chain links TRBV18 with TRBJ1-6; D may be TRBD1 (5 bases). The germline CDR1 and CDR2 sequences are KGHSH and LQKENI. V dropped 2 bases and J dropped 8 bases, with 10 bases sitting between them. CDR3 length equals 14 residues. The CDR3 sequence is CASSPSTADSPLHF. CDR3 sequence (DNA): TGTGCCAGCTCACCATCGACAGCGGATTCACCCCTCCACTTT.

This chain connects TRBV20-1 to TRBJ1-1, with a possible D match to TRBD1 (5 bases). Germline V gene data show CDR1 as DFQATT and CDR2 as SNEGSKA (reference sequence). This CDR3 has 10 amino acids. This chain's CDR3 is CRGVNTEAFF. For the CDR3, the DNA is TGCAGGGGGGTGAACACTGAAGCTTTCTTT.

V is TRBV5-5 and J is TRBJ1-1, with a weak D call TRBD1 (5 bases). The CDR3 sequence is 15 residues long. V lost 2 bases, J lost 6 bases, and 17 bases lay in between. Germline CDR1 and CDR2: SGHKS and YYEKEE (reference sequence). CDR3: CASSFPKGKFAEAFF. For the CDR3, the DNA is TGTGCCAGCAGCTTTCCCAAGGGGAAATTCGCTGAAGCTTTCTTT. Drawing the rest from reference TRBV5-5 and TRBJ1-1, the complete variable domain is DAGVTQSPTHLIKTRGQQVTLRCSPISGHKSVSWYQQVLGQGPQFIFQYYEKEERGRGNFPDRFSARQFPNYSSELNVNALLLGDSALYLCASSFPKGKFAEAFFGQGTRLTVV.

The sample holds one count of this clone. The chain has TRBV7-8 and TRBJ2-6; 8 positions agree with TRBD1. J was trimmed by 2 bases and V by 1 base; bases with no gene match: 7. Germline CDR1 reads SGHVS; CDR2 reads FQNEAQ. The CDR3 loop spans 18 amino acids. CDR3 sequence: CASSLVAGGVTGANVLTF. Written as DNA, the CDR3 is TGTGCCAGCAGCTTAGTCGCAGGGGGCGTTACTGGGGCCAACGTCCTGACTTTC.

V and J are TRBV5-1 and TRBJ2-5, with 7 bases fitting TRBD2. CDR3 length equals 13 residues. V was pared by 7 bases and J by 1 base, with 4 bases of the junction left unmatched. Germline V gene sequence: CDR1 SGHRS, CDR2 YFSETQ. The CDR3 sequence: CASAAGSQETQYF. CDR3 DNA sequence: TGCGCCAGCGCAGCGGGGAGCCAAGAGACCCAGTACTTC.

This chain uses TRBV7-9 with TRBJ1-5; D gene ambiguous. The V and J ends lost 1 base and 0 bases respectively, with 10 bases between them. The V gene's germline CDR1 is SEHNR and CDR2 FQNEAQ (reference sequence). This CDR3 contains 16 residues. The DNA for the CDR3 is TGTGCCAGCAGCTTAGAGCCTCTGGATAGCAATCAGCCCCAGCATTTT. Translating gives CASSLEPLDSNQPQHF.

V usage is TRBV5-1 and J usage is TRBJ2-7, with D unresolved. CDR3 size: 14 residues. Trimming took off 1 base at V and 0 bases at J, with 8 bases between the two ends. Germline V lookup: CDR1 SGHRS, CDR2 YFSETQ. The CDR3 spells CASSLPGSSYEQYF. CDR3 nucleotides: TGCGCCAGCAGCTTGCCGGGTTCCTCCTACGAGCAGTACTTC.

The V call is TRBV5-6, the J call TRBJ2-2; D uncertain. CDR3 length: 17 amino acids. V was clipped by 6 bases and J by 4 bases, with 22 bases between them. The germline V gene encodes CDR1 SGHDT and CDR2 YYEEEE. CDR3 DNA sequence: TGTGCCAGCACCCCTAAAGGCGTTTTTGTGGGCACCGGGGAGCTGTTTTTT. Encoded protein: CASTPKGVFVGTGELFF.

This clone has more than one count but fewer than ten. This chain uses TRBV14 with TRBJ1-2, with D uncertain. CDR1 is SGHDN and CDR2 is FVKESK in the germline V gene. This CDR3 is 13 amino acids long. The germline V and J ends were trimmed by 3 bases and 4 bases, with 9 bases remaining between them. CDR3 residues: CASSHGGGYGYTF. The CDR3 DNA sequence: TGTGCCAGCAGCCACGGAGGCGGCTATGGCTACACCTTC.

The chain combines TRBV5-4 with TRBJ1-2; TRBD1 matches 8 bases. Germline trimming cut 2 bases from V and 3 bases from J; bases unmatched to any gene: 9. This CDR3 has 16 amino acids. Looked up from germline, CDR1 is SGHNT and CDR2 is YYREEE (reference sequence). The CDR3 coding sequence is TGTGCCAGCAGCTTAAGGATACAGGGGGGGGACTATGGCTACACCTTC. It yields the protein CASSLRIQGGDYGYTF.

The V call is TRBV7-2, the J call TRBJ1-2, with D hard to call. Germline V gene lookup returns CDR1 SGHTA and CDR2 FQGNSA. CDR3 length: 15 amino acids. V lost 5 bases and J 2 bases, leaving 15 bases between the germline ends. The chain's CDR3 is CASSSRVEENYGYTF. CDR3 nucleotide sequence: TGTGCCAGCAGCAGCCGGGTTGAGGAGAACTATGGCTACACCTTC.

The chain carries TRBV7-3 and TRBJ2-2; D perhaps matches TRBD1 (5 bases). Germline loops: CDR1 SGHTA, CDR2 FQGTGA. The CDR3 totals 14 residues. V lost 3 bases, J lost 3 bases, and 8 bases lay in between. The CDR3 reads CASSFGHYTGELFF. The CDR3 DNA reads TGTGCCAGCAGCTTCGGACACTACACCGGGGAGCTGTTTTTT.